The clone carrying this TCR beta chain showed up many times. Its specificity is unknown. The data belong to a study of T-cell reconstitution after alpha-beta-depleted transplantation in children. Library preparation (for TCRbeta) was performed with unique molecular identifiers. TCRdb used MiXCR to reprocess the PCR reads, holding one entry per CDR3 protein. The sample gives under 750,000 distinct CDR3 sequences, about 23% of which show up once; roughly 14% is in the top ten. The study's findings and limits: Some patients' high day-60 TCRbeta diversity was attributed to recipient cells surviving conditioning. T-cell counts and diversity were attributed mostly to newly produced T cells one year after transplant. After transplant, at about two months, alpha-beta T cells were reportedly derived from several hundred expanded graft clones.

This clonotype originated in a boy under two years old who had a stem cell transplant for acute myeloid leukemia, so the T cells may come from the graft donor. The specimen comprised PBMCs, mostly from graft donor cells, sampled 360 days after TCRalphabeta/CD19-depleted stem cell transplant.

The DNA for the CDR3 is TGCAGCGCGGGGGGGGCCCTAAGGGAGACCCAGTACTTC. It yields the protein CSAGGALRETQYF. The rearrangement links TRBV29-1 to TRBJ2-5, with TRBD2 matching over 8 bases. The V segment lost 7 bases and the J segment 5 bases; nucleotides outside the gene matches: 9. The CDR3 extends over 13 amino acids. Germline-derived CDR1 and CDR2 are SQVTM and ANQGSEA.